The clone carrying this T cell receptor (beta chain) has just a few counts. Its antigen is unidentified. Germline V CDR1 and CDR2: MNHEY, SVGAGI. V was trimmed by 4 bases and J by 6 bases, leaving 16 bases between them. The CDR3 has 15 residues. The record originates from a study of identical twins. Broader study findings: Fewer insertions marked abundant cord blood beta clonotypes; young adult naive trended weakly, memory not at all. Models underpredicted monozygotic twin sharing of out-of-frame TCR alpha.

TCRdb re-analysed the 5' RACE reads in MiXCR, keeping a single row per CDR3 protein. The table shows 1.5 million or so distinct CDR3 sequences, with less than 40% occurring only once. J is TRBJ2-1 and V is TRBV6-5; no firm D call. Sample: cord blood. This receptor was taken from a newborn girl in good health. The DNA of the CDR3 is TGTGCCAGCAGTTCCTACTTACACGCGAGCAATGAGCAGTTCTTC. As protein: CASSSYLHASNEQFF.